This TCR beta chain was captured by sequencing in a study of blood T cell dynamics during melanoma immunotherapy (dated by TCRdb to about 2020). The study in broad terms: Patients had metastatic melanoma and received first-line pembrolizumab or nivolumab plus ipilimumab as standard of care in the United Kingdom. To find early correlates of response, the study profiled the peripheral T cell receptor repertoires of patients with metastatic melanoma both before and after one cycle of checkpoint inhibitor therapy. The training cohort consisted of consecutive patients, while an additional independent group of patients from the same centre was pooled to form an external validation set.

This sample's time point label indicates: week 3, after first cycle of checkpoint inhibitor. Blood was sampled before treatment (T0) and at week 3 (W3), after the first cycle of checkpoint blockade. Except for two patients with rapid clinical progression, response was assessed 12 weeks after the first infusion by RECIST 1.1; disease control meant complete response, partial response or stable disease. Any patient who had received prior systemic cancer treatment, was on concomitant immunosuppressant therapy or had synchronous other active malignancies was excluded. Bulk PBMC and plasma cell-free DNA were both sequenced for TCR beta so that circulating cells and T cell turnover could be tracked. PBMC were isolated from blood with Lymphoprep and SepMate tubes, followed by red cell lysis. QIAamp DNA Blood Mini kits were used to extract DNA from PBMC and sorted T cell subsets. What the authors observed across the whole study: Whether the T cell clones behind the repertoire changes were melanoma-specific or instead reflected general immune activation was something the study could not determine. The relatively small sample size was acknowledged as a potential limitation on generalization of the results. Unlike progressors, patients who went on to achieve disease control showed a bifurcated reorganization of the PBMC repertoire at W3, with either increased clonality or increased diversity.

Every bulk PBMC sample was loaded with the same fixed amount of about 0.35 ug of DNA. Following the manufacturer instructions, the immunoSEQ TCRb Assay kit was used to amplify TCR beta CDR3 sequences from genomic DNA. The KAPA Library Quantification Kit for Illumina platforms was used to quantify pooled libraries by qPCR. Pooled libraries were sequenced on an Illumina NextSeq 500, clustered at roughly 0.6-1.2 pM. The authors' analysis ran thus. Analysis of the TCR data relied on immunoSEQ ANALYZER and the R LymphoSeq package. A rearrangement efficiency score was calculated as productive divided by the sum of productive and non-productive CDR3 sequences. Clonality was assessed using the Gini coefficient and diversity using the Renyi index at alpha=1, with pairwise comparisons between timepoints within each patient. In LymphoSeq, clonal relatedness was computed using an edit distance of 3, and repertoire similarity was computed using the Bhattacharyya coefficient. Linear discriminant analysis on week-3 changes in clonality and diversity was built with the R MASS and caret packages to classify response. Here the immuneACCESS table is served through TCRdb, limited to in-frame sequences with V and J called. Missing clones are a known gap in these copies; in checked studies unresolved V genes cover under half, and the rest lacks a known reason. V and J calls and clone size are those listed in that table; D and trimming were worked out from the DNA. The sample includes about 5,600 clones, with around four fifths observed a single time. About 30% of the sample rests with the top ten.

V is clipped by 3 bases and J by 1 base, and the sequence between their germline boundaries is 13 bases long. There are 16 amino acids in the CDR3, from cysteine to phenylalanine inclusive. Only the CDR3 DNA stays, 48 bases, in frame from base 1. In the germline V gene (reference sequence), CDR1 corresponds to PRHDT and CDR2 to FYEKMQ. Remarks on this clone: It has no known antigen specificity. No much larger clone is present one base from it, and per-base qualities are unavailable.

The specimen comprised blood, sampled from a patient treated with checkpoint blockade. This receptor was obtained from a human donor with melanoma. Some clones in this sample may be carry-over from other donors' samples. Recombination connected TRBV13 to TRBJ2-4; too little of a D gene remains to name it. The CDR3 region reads CASSLRGLSAKNIQYF. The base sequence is TGTGCCAGCAGCTTGCGAGGCCTCTCGGCCAAAAACATTCAGTACTTC.